Listed here is a single T cell receptor beta chain. The repertoire was sequenced with immunoSEQ multiplex PCR; TCRdb's copy has only in-frame clones and lacks some. The table includes around 100,000 clones, 92% detected once. The data were obtained in a study of siplizumab effects on memory and regulatory T cells. Material: Tregs sorted from blood. The receptor was isolated from a human donor in good health.

The chain's CDR3 is CASSQTSGSNYYEQFF. The CDR3 nucleotides are TGCGCCAGCAGCCAGACTAGCGGGAGTAATTATTATGAGCAGTTCTTC. The J gene is TRBJ2-1, the V gene TRBV4-1, with 12 positions matching TRBD2. The V gene end was trimmed by 3 bases and the J gene end by 8 bases; junction bases not matched to a gene: 8. Germline CDR1 is MGHRA and CDR2 is YSYEKL. The CDR3 loop spans 16 amino acids.